This note documents a single TCR beta chain sequence. CDR1 is SGHTA and CDR2 is FQGNSA in the germline V gene. The junction had 7 bases not matched to a gene; V was cut back by 3 bases and J by 0 bases. The CDR3 has 17 amino acids. These data are taken from a study of PD-L1 blockade in urothelial cancer. Here immunoSEQ multiplex PCR was the method, and the copy in TCRdb shows in-frame clones only, minus some. The sample has around 50,000 clones, 88% seen once. Time point described: peripheral blood 6 weeks after treatment start. Patients yielded 1 to 8 samples each, pretreatment and on-treatment. J is TRBJ2-1 and V is TRBV7-2; 8 bases map to TRBD2. Sequenced here: PBMCs, sampled around atezolizumab (anti-PD-L1) treatment. The source of this sequence is a man in his sixties with urothelial cancer. This CDR3 is CASSFWLAGSSYNEQFF. CDR3 in DNA: TGTGCCAGCAGCTTCTGGTTAGCGGGAAGCTCCTACAATGAGCAGTTCTTC.